This T cell receptor beta chain emerged from a study of technical replicates of blood from several donors. Germline CDR1 MNHEY, CDR2 SVGAGI. V was trimmed by 7 bases and J by 4 bases, leaving 11 bases between them. The CDR3 has 13 amino acids. Data came from immunoSEQ multiplex PCR; TCRdb stores just in-frame clones and leaves some out. The repertoire holds about 100,000 clones, with 90% to 96% as singletons. V is TRBV6-5 and J is TRBJ1-3, with D uncertain. This clonotype was sampled from a human donor in good health. Sequencing was carried out using T cells isolated from PBMCs. In nucleotides, the CDR3 is TGTGCCAGCATTGGCGGGTCAGGAAACACCATATATTTT. Its protein product is CASIGGSGNTIYF.